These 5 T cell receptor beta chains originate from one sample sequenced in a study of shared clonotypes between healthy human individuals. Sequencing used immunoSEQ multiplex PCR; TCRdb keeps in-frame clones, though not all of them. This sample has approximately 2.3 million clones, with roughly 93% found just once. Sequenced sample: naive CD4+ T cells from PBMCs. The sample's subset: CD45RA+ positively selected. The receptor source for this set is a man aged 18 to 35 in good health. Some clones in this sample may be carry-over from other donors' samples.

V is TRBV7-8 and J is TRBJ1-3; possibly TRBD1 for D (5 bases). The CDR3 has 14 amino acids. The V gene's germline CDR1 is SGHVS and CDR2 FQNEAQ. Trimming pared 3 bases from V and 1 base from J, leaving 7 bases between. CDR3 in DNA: TGTGCCAGCAGCTTCGGGGGATCTGGAAACACCATATATTTT. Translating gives CASSFGGSGNTIYF.

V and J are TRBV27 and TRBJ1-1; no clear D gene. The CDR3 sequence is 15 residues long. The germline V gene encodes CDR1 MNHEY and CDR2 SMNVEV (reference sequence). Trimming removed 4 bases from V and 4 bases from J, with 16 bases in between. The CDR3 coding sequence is TGTGCCAGCAGTTCCCGGCCTCAGACGGGCACTGAAGCTTTCTTT. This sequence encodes CASSSRPQTGTEAFF.

The CDR3 DNA is TGCGCCAGCAGCTCGCAGACTAGCGGGAGTTTCGGCAATGAGCAGTTCTTC. Its translation is CASSSQTSGSFGNEQFF. The chain uses TRBV4-3 and TRBJ2-1, with 12 bases lining up with TRBD2. The V and J ends lost 5 bases and 6 bases, in that order; junction bases with no gene match: 11. The CDR3 is 17 residues long. Germline-derived CDR1 and CDR2 are LGHNA and YSLEER.

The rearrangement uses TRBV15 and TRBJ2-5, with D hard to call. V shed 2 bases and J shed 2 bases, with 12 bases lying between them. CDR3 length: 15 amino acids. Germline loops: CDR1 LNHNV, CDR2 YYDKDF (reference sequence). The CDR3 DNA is TGTGCCACCAGCAGATGGGTAGCCGGTCAAGAGACCCAGTACTTC. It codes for CATSRWVAGQETQYF. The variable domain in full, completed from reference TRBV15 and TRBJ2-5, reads DAMVIQNPRYQVTQFGKPVTLSCSQTLNHNVMYWYQQKSSQAPKLLFHYYDKDFNNEADTPDNFQSRRPNTSFCFLDIRSPGLGDTAMYLCATSRWVAGQETQYFGPGTRLLVL.

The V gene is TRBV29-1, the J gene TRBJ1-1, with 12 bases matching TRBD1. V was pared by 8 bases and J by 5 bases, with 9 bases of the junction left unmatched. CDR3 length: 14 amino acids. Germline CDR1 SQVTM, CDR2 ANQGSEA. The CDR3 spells CSLAGGQGATEAFF. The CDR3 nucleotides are TGCAGCCTCGCGGGGGGACAGGGGGCTACTGAAGCTTTCTTT. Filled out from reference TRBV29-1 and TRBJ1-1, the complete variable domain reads SAVISQKPSRDICQRGTSLTIQCQVDSQVTMMFWYRQQPGQSLTLIATANQGSEATYESGFVIDKFPISRPNLTFSTLTVSNMSPEDSSIYLCSLAGGQGATEAFFGQGTRLTVV.